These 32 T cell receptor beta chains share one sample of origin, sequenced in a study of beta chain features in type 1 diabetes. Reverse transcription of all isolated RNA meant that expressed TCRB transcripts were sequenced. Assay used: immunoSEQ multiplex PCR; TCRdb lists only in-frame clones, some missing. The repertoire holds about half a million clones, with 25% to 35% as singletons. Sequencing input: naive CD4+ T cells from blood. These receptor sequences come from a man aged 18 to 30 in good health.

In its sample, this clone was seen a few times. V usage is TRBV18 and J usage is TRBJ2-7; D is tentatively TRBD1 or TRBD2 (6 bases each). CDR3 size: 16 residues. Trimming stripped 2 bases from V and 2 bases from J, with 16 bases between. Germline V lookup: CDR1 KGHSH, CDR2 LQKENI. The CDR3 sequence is CASSPSRTGAAYEQYF. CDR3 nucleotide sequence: TGTGCCAGCTCACCAAGTAGGACGGGGGCCGCCTACGAGCAGTACTTC.

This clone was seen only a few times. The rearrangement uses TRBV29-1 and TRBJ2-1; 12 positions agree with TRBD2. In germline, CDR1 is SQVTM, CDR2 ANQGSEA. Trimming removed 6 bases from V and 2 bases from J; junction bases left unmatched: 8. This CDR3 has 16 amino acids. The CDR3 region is CSVTPGLAGPYNEQFF. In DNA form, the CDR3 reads TGCAGCGTCACACCGGGACTAGCGGGTCCCTACAATGAGCAGTTCTTC.

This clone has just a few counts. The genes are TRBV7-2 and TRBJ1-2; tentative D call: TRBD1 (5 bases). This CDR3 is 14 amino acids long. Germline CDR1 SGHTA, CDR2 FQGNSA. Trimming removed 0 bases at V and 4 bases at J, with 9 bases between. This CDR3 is CASSLAQGGYGYTF. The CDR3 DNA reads TGTGCCAGCAGCTTAGCCCAGGGCGGCTATGGCTACACCTTC.

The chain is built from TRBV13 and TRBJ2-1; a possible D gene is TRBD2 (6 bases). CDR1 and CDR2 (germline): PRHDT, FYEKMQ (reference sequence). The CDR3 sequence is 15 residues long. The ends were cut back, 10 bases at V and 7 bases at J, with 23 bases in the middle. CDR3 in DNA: TGTGCCACAGCTCTGGGCCTAGCGCTAAGGAATGAGCAGTTCTTC. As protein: CATALGLALRNEQFF. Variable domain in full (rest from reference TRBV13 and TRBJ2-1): AAGVIQSPRHLIKEKRETATLKCYPIPRHDTVYWYQQGPGQDPQFLISFYEKMQSDKGSIPDRFSAQQFSDYHSELNMSSLELGDSALYFCATALGLALRNEQFFGPGTRLTVL.

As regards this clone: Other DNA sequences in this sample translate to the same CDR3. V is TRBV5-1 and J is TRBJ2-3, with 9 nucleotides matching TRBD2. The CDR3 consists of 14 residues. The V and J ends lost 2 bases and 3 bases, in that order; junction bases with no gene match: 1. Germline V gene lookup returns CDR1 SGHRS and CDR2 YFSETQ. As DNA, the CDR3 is TGCGCCAGCAGCTTTAGCGGGAGTACAGATACGCAGTATTTT. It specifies CASSFSGSTDTQYF. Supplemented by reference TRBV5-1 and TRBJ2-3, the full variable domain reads KAGVTQTPRYLIKTRGQQVTLSCSPISGHRSVSWYQQTPGQGLQFLFEYFSETQRNKGNFPGRFSGRQFSNSRSEMNVSTLELGDSALYLCASSFSGSTDTQYFGPGTRLTVL.

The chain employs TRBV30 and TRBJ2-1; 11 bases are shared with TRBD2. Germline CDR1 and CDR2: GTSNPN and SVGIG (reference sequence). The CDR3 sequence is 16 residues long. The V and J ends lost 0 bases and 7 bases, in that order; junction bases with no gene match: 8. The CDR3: CAWSVSRASGRNEQFF. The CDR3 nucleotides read TGTGCCTGGAGTGTAAGTCGGGCTAGCGGGAGGAATGAGCAGTTCTTC.

CDR3 in amino acids: CASSYRPGDTGELFF. The CDR3 region has the DNA TGTGCCAGCAGTTACAGGCCAGGGGACACCGGGGAGCTGTTTTTT. The chain has TRBV6-6 and TRBJ2-2, with D maybe TRBD1 (6 bases). Germline V gene sequence: CDR1 MNHNY, CDR2 SVGAGI (reference sequence). V lost 2 bases and J lost 3, with 10 bases in between. The CDR3 runs 15 residues.

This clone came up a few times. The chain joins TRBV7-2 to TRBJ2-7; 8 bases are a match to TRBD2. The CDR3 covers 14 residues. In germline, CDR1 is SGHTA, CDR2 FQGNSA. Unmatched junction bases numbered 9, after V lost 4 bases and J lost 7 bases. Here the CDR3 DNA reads TGTGCCAGCAGCTCGGCAGCGGGAGTAGGGGAGCAGTACTTC. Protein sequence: CASSSAAGVGEQYF.

DNA of the CDR3: TGTGCCAGTACGGCAGGCATCTCCACAGATACGCAGTATTTT. The encoded protein is CASTAGISTDTQYF. The chain carries TRBV19 and TRBJ2-3; no clear D gene. The CDR3 has 14 residues. Germline lookup yields CDR1 LNHDA and CDR2 SQIVND (reference sequence). Trimming cost V 7 bases and J 2 bases, with 13 bases left between them. Using reference TRBV19 and TRBJ2-3 for the parts outside the CDR3, the full variable domain is DGGITQSPKYLFRKEGQNVTLSCEQNLNHDAMYWYRQDPGQGLRLIYYSQIVNDFQKGDIAEGYSVSREKKESFPLTVTSAQKNPTAFYLCASTAGISTDTQYFGPGTRLTVL.

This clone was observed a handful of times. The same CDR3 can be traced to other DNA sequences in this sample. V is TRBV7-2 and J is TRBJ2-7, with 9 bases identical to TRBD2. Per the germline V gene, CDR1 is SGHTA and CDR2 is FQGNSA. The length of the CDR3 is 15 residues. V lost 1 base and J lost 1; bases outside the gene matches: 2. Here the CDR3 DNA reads TGTGCCAGCAGCTTAGGCCTAGCGGGGTCCTACGAGCAGTACTTC. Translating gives CASSLGLAGSYEQYF.

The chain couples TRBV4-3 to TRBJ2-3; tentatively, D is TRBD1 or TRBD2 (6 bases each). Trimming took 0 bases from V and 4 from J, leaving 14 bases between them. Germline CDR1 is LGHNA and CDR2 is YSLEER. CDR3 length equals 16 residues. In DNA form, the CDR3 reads TGCGCCAGCAGCCAAGATGTAAGGGGGGACCCAGATACGCAGTATTTT. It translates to CASSQDVRGDPDTQYF.

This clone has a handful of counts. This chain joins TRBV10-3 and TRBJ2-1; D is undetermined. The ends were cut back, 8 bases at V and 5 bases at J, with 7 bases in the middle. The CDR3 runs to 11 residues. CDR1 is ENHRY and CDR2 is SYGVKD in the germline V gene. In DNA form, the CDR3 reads TGTGCCATCGGAATAAACAATGAGCAGTTCTTC. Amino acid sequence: CAIGINNEQFF.

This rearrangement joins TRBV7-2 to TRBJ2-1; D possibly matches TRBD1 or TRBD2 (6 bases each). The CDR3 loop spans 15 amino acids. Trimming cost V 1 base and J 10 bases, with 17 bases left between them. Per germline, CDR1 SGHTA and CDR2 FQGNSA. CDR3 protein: CASSLESGTGREQFF. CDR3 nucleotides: TGTGCCAGCAGCTTAGAGAGCGGAACAGGGAGGGAGCAGTTCTTC.

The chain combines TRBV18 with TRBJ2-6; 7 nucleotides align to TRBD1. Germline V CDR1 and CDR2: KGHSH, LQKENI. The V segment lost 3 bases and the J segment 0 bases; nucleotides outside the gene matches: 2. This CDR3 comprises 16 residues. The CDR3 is CASSPDRYSGANVLTF. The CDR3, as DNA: TGTGCCAGCTCACCGGACAGGTACTCTGGGGCCAACGTCCTGACTTTC. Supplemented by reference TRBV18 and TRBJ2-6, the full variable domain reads NAGVMQNPRHLVRRRGQEARLRCSPMKGHSHVYWYRQLPEEGLKFMVYLQKENIIDESGMPKERFSAEFPKEGPSILRIQQVVRGDSAAYFCASSPDRYSGANVLTFGAGSRLTVL.

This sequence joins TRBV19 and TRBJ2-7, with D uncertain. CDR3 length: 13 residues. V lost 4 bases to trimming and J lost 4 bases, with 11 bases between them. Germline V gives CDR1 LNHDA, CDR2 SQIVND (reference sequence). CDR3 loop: CASSKASMYEQYF. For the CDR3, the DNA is TGTGCCAGTAGTAAGGCCTCCATGTACGAGCAGTACTTC.

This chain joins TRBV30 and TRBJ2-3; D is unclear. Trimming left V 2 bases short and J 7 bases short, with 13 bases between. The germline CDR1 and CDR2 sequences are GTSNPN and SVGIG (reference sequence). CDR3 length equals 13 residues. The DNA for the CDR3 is TGTGCCTGGAGTAGACACCTGCAGAATACGCAGTATTTT. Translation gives CAWSRHLQNTQYF.

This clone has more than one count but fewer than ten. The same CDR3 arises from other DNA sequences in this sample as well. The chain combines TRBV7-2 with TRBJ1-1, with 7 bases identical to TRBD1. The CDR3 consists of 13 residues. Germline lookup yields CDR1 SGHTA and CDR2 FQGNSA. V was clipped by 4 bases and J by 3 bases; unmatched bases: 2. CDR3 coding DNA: TGTGCCAGCAGCTCGCAGGGGGACACTGAAGCTTTCTTT. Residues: CASSSQGDTEAFF.

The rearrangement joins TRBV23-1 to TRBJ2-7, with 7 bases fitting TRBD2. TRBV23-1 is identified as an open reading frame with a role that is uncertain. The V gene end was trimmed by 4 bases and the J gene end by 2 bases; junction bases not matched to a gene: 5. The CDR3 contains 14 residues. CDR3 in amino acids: CASSRASGAYEQYF. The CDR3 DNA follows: TGCGCCAGCAGTCGGGCTAGCGGAGCCTACGAGCAGTACTTC.

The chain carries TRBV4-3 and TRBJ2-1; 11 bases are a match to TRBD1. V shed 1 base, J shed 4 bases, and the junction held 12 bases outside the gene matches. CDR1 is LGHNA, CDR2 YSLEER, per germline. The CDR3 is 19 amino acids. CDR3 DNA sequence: TGCGCCAGCAGCCAAGTTGGACAGGGGGCCGTCCCCCCTTACAATGAGCAGTTCTTC. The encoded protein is CASSQVGQGAVPPYNEQFF.

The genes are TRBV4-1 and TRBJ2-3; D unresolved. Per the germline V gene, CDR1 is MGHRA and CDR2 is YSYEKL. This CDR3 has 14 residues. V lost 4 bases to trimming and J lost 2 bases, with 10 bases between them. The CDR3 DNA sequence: TGCGCCAGCAGCCCGTCTGGAGCCACAGATACGCAGTATTTT. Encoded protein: CASSPSGATDTQYF.

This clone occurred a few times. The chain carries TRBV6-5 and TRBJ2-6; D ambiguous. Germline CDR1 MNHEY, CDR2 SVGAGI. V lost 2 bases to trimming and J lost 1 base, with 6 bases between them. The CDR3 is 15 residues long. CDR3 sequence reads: CASSYGMSGANVLTF. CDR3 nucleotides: TGTGCCAGCAGTTACGGGATGTCTGGGGCCAACGTCCTGACTTTC.

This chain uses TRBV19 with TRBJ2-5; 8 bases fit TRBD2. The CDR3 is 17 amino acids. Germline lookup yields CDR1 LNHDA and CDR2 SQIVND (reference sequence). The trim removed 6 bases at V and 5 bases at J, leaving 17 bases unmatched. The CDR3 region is CASSPGWQRESAETQYF. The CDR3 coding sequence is TGTGCCAGTAGCCCCGGCTGGCAGCGGGAGTCGGCGGAGACCCAGTACTTC. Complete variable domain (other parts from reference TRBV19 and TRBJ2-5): DGGITQSPKYLFRKEGQNVTLSCEQNLNHDAMYWYRQDPGQGLRLIYYSQIVNDFQKGDIAEGYSVSREKKESFPLTVTSAQKNPTAFYLCASSPGWQRESAETQYFGPGTRLLVL.

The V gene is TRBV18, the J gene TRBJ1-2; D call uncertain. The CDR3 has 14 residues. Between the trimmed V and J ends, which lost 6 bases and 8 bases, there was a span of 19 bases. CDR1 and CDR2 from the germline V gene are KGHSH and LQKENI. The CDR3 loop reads CASSQSGLREGYTF. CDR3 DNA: TGTGCCAGCTCGCAATCCGGTTTAAGAGAAGGCTACACCTTC.

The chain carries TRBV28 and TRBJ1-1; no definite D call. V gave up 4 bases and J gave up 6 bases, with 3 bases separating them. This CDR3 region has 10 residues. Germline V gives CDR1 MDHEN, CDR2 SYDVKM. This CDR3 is CASSSPEAFF. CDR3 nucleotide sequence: TGTGCCAGCAGTTCCCCTGAAGCTTTCTTT. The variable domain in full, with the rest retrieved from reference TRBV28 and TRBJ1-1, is DVKVTQSSRYLVKRTGEKVFLECVQDMDHENMFWYRQDPGLGLRLIYFSYDVKMKEKGDIPEGYSVSREKKERFSLILESASTNQTSMYLCASSSPEAFFGQGTRLTVV.

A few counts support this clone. CDR3 region: CASTKDRSNQPQHF. The DNA for the CDR3 is TGTGCCAGCACTAAGGACAGAAGCAATCAGCCCCAGCATTTT. The chain links TRBV2 to TRBJ1-5; possibly TRBD1 for D (6 bases). The CDR3 totals 14 residues. Germline lookup yields CDR1 SNHLY and CDR2 FYNNEI. Trimming shortened V by 7 bases and J by 1 base, and 11 bases separated the two germline ends.

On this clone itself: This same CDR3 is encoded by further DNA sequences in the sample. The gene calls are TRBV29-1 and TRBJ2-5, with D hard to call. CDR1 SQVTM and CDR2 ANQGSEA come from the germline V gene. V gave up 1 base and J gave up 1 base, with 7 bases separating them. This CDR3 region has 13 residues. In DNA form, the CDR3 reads TGCAGCGTTGAAGGTCACAGCCAAGAGACCCAGTACTTC. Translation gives CSVEGHSQETQYF.

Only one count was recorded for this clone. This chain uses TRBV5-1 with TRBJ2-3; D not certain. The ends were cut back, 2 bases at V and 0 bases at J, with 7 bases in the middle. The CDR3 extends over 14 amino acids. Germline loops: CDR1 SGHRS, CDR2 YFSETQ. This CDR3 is CASSFTGSTDTQYF. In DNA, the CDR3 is TGCGCCAGCAGCTTCACGGGTAGCACAGATACGCAGTATTTT.

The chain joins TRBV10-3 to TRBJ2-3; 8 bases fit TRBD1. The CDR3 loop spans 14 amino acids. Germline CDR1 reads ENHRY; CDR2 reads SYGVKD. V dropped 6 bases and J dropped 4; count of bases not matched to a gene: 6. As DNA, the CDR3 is TGTGCCATCAGGACAGGGGAAATCTCAGATACGCAGTATTTT. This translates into CAIRTGEISDTQYF.

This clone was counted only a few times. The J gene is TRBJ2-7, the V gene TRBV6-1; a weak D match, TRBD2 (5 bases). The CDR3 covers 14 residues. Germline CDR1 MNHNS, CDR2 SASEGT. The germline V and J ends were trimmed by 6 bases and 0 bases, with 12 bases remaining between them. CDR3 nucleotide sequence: TGTGCCAGCAGCCAAGGAGGATTCTCCTACGAGCAGTACTTC. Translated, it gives CASSQGGFSYEQYF.

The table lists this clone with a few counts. CDR3: CASSFGSGQGTQYF. In DNA form, the CDR3 reads TGCGCCAGCAGCTTCGGGTCAGGGCAAGGTACGCAGTATTTT. The chain carries TRBV5-1 and TRBJ2-3; D is perhaps TRBD1 (5 bases). The CDR3 runs to 14 residues. The V end was cut by 2 bases, the J end by 8 bases, with 15 bases between. Germline V gene data show CDR1 as SGHRS and CDR2 as YFSETQ.

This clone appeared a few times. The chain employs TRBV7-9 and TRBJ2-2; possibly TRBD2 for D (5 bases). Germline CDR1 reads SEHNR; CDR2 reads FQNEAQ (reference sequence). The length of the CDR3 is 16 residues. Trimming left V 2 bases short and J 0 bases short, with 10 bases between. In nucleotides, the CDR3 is TGTGCCAGCAGCTTATACGGGGTTGCGAACACCGGGGAGCTGTTTTTT. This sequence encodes CASSLYGVANTGELFF.

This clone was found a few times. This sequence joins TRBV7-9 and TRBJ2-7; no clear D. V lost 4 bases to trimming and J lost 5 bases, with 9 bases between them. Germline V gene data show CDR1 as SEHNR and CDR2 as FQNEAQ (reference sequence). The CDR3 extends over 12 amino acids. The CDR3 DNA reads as TGTGCCAGCAGCTCCCGAGAAAACGAGCAGTACTTC. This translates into CASSSRENEQYF.